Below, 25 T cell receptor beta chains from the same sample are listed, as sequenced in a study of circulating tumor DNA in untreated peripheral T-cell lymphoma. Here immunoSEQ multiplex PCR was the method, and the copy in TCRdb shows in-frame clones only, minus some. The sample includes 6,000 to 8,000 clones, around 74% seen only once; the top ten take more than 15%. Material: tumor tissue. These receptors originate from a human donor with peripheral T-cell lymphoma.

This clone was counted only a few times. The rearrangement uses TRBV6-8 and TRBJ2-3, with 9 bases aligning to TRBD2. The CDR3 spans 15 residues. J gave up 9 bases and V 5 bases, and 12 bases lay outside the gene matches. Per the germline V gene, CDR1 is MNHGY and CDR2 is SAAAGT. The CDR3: CASSPAAGGPGTQYF. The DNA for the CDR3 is TGTGCCAGCAGTCCCGCTGCGGGAGGGCCAGGGACGCAGTATTTT.

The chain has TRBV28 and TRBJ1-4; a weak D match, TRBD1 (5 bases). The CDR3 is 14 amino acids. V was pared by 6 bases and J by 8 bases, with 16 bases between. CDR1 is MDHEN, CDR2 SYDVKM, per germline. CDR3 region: CASSVRGFKEKLFF. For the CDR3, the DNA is TGTGCCAGCAGCGTGAGGGGCTTTAAAGAAAAACTGTTTTTT.

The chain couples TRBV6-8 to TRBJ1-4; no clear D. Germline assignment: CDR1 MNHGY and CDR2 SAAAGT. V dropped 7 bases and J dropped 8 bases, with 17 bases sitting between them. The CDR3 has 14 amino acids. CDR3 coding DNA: TGTGCCAGCACCGACCGGGCGGCGCGGGAAAAACTGTTTTTT. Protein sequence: CASTDRAAREKLFF.

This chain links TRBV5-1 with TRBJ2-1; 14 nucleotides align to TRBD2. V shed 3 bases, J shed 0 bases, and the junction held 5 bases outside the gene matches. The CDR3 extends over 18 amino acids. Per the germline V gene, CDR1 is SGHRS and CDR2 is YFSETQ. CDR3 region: CASSYGLAGGYSYNEQFF. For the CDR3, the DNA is TGCGCCAGCAGCTACGGACTAGCGGGAGGTTACTCCTACAATGAGCAGTTCTTC.

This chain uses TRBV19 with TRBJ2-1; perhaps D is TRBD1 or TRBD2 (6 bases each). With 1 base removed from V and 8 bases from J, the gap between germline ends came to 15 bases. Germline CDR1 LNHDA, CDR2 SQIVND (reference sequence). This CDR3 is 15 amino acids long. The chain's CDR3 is CASSIVGGIIDEQFF. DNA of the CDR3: TGTGCCAGTAGTATAGTGGGGGGCATTATCGATGAGCAGTTCTTC.

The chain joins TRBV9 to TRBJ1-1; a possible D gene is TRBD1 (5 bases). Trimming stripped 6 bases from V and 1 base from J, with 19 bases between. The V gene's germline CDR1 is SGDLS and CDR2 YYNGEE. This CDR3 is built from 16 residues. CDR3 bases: TGTGCCAGCAAACCGGGACCAGGGCGGGAGAACACTGAAGCTTTCTTT. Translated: CASKPGPGRENTEAFF.

The DNA of the CDR3 is TGTGCCAGCAGTAAGGGGGGCTTGCAAGAGACCCAGTACTTC. This translates into CASSKGGLQETQYF. The chain has TRBV6-8 and TRBJ2-5; D possibly uses TRBD1 or TRBD2 (6 bases each). Germline V gene sequence: CDR1 MNHGY, CDR2 SAAAGT. Trimming removed 5 bases at V and 2 bases at J, with 12 bases between. The CDR3 runs 14 residues.

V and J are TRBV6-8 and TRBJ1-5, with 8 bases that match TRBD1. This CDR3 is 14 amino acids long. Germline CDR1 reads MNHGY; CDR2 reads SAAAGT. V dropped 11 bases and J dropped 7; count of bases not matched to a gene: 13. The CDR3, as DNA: TGTGCCTGCAATCCGGGACAGGCGTTGCAGCCCCAGCATTTT. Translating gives CACNPGQALQPQHF.

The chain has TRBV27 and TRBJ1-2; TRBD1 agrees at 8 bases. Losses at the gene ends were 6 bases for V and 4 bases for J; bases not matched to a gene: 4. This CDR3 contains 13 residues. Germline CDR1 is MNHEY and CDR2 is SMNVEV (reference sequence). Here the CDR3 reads CASSLDRAYGYTF. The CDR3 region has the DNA TGTGCCAGCAGCCTGGACAGGGCCTATGGCTACACCTTC.

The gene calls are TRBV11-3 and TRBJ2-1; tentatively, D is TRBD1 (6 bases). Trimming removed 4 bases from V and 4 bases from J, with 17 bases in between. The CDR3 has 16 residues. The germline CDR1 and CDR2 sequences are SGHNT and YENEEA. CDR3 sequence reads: CASSSPDRQVYNEQFF. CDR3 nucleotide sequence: TGTGCCAGCAGCTCCCCTGACAGACAGGTTTACAATGAGCAGTTCTTC.

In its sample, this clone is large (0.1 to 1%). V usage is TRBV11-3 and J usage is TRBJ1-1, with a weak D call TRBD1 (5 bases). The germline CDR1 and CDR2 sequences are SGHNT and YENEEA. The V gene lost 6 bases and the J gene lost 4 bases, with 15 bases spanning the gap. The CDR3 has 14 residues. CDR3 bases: TGTGCCAGCAGGCCCGACCGAAGGGGCACTGAAGCTTTCTTT. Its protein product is CASRPDRRGTEAFF. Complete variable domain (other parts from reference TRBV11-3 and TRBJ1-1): EAGVVQSPRYKIIEKKQPVAFWCNPISGHNTLYWYLQNLGQGPELLIRYENEEAVDDSQLPKDRFSAERLKGVDSTLKIQPAELGDSAVYLCASRPDRRGTEAFFGQGTRLTVV.

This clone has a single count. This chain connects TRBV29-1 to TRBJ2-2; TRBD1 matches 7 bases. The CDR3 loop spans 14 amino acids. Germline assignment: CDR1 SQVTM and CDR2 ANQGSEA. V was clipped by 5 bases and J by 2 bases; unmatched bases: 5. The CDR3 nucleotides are TGCAGCGTTTCCGGGACAGACAACACCGGGGAGCTGTTTTTT. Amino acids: CSVSGTDNTGELFF.

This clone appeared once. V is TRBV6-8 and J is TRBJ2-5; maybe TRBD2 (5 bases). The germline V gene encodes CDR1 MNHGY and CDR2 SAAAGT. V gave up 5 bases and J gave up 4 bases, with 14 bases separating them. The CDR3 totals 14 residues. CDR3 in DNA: TGTGCCAGCAGTCGTCGGGTCGAGGGAGAGACCCAGTACTTC. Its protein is CASSRRVEGETQYF.

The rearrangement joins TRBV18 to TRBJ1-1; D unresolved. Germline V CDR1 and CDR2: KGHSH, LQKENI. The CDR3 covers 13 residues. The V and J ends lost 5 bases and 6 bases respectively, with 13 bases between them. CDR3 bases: TGTGCCAGCTCAAGGGAGGGAGCATCTGAAGCTTTCTTT. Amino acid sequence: CASSREGASEAFF.

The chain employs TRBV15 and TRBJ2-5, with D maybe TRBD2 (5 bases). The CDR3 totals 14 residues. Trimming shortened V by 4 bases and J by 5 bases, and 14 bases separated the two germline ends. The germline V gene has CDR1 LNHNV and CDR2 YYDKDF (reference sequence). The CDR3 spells CATSTRGLGETQYF. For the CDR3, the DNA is TGTGCCACCAGCACCAGAGGGTTAGGGGAGACCCAGTACTTC. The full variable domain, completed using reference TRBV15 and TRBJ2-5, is DAMVIQNPRYQVTQFGKPVTLSCSQTLNHNVMYWYQQKSSQAPKLLFHYYDKDFNNEADTPDNFQSRRPNTSFCFLDIRSPGLGDTAMYLCATSTRGLGETQYFGPGTRLLVL.

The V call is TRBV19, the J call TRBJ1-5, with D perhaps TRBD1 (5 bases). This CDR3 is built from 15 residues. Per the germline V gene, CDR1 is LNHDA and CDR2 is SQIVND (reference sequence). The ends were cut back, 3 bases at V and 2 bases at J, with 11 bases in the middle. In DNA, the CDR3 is TGTGCCAGTAGTATGCTGGACATCGGCAATCAGCCCCAGCATTTT. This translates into CASSMLDIGNQPQHF.

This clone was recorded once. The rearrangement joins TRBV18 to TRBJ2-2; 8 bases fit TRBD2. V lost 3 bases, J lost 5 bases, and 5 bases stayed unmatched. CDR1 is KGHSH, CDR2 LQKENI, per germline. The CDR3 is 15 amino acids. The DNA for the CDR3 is TGTGCCAGCTCACCGCCCGGGACTAGAACCGGGGAGCTGTTTTTT. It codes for CASSPPGTRTGELFF.

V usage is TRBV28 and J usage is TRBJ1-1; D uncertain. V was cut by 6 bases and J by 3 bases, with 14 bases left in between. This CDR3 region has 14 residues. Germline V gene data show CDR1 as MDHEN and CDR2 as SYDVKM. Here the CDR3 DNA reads TGTGCCAGCAGGCCTACCCCGTCGGACACTGAAGCTTTCTTT. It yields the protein CASRPTPSDTEAFF.

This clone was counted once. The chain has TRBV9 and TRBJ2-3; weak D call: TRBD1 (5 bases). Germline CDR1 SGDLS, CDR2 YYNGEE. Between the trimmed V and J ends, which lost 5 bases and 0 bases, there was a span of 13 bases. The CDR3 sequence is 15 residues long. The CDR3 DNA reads TGTGCCAGCAGTGTCCTACAGGAGAGCACAGATACGCAGTATTTT. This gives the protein CASSVLQESTDTQYF.

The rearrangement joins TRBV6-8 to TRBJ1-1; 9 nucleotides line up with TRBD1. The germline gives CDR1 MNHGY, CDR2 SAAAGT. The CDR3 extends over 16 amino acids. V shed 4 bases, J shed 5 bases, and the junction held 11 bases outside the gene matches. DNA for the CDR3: TGTGCCAGCAGTTCCAAACAGGGGGCGCGAGGAACTGAAGCTTTCTTT. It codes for CASSSKQGARGTEAFF.

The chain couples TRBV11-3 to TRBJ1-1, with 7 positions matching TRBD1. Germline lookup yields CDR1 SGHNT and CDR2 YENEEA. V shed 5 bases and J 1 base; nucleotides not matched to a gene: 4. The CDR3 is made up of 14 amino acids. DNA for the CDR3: TGTGCCAGCAGCCCGGACAGGAGGAACACTGAAGCTTTCTTT. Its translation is CASSPDRRNTEAFF.

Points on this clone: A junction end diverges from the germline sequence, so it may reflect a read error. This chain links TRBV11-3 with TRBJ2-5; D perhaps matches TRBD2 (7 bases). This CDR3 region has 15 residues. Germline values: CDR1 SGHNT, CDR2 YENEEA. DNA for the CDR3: TGTGCTAGCAGCGAGGGGGACTATTTGAGGGAGACCCAGTACTTC. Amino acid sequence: CASSEGDYLRETQYF.

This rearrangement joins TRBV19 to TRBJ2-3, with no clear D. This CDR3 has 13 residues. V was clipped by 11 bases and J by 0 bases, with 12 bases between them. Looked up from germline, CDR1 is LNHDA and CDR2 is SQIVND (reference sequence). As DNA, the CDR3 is TGTGCCTCCCGGGCGGCGAGCACAGATACGCAGTATTTT. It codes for CASRAASTDTQYF.

The CDR3 coding sequence is TGTGCCAGCAGTGAGAGCTACTTTTTGAGCGGGGAAAAACTGTTTTTT. Translating it yields CASSESYFLSGEKLFF. This chain joins TRBV6-8 and TRBJ1-4; no clear D gene. CDR3 length: 16 residues. The germline CDR1 and CDR2 sequences are MNHGY and SAAAGT. Trimming cost V 5 bases and J 8 bases, with 21 bases left between them.

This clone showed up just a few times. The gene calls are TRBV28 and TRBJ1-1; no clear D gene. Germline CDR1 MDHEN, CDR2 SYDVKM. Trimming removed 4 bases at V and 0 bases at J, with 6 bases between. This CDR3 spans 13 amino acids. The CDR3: CASSSGMNTEAFF. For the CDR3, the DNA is TGTGCCAGCAGTTCCGGAATGAACACTGAAGCTTTCTTT.